This passage covers 17 T cell receptor beta chains from one sample sequenced in a study of T cells in Graves' hyperthyroidism and ophthalmopathy. The source material, RNA transcripts, was used to amplify TCR beta CDR3 regions. The HTBI primer set drove a first-round RT-PCR of the TCR CDR3. In TCRdb, the multiplex PCR reads were re-called with MiXCR into one record per CDR3 protein. The repertoire holds approximately 510,000 distinct CDR3 sequences, with less than 25% as singletons. Sequencing was carried out using blood. The receptors shown here come from a young man with Graves' hyperthyroidism.

This clonotype showed up just a few times. This chain joins TRBV6-1 and TRBJ1-2; D unclear. V shed 4 bases and J shed 2 bases, with 8 bases lying between them. CDR3 length: 13 amino acids. Germline CDR1 is MNHNS and CDR2 is SASEGT. For the CDR3, the DNA is TGTGCCAGCAGTGCTTCGGTGAACTATGGCTACACCTTC. Encoded protein: CASSASVNYGYTF.

This clonotype was seen many times. This chain connects TRBV6-1 to TRBJ2-7; D may be TRBD2 (6 bases). The V end lost 3 bases, the J end lost 2 bases, and 8 bases lay between the germline ends. Germline CDR1 reads MNHNS; CDR2 reads SASEGT. There are 13 residues in the CDR3. This CDR3 reads CASSDSGAYEQYF. The CDR3 DNA follows: TGTGCCAGCAGTGATTCGGGGGCCTACGAGCAGTACTTC.

This clonotype was recorded at least ten times. The chain couples TRBV28 to TRBJ1-3; TRBD1 aligns across 8 bases. V lost 5 bases, J lost 1 base, and 4 bases stayed unmatched. Germline V lookup: CDR1 MDHEN, CDR2 SYDVKM. CDR3 size: 15 residues. The CDR3 bases are TGTGCCAGCAGTCCACGGACAGGGTCTGGAAACACCATATATTTT. Residues: CASSPRTGSGNTIYF.

The chain is built from TRBV19 and TRBJ1-1; D unclear. This CDR3 region has 14 residues. Trimming took off 3 bases at V and 1 base at J, with 9 bases between the two ends. Per the germline V gene, CDR1 is LNHDA and CDR2 is SQIVND (reference sequence). The CDR3 loop is CASSMELGNTEAFF. CDR3 in DNA: TGTGCCAGTAGTATGGAGTTGGGGAACACTGAAGCTTTCTTT.

This chain joins TRBV30 and TRBJ1-3; D possibly corresponds to TRBD1 (5 bases). Germline CDR1 GTSNPN, CDR2 SVGIG (reference sequence). The CDR3 has 16 residues. V lost 6 bases to trimming and J lost 2 bases, with 20 bases between them. The CDR3 here is CACRRQPLTPGNTIYF. CDR3 bases: TGTGCCTGTCGTCGACAGCCTCTAACTCCTGGAAACACCATATATTTT.

This clonotype was picked up many times. The chain couples TRBV11-1 to TRBJ2-7; 10 positions match TRBD1. The V gene end was trimmed by 10 bases and the J gene end by 5 bases; junction bases not matched to a gene: 17. The CDR3 is 16 amino acids. Per germline, CDR1 SGHAT and CDR2 FQDESV (reference sequence). This CDR3 reads CATTQTDRGPLHEQYF. The DNA of the CDR3 is TGTGCCACCACCCAAACCGACAGGGGGCCCCTCCACGAGCAGTACTTC.

This clonotype was recorded many times. The gene calls are TRBV30 and TRBJ1-5; perhaps TRBD1 as D (5 bases). CDR1 is GTSNPN, CDR2 SVGIG, per germline (reference sequence). This CDR3 is built from 13 residues. The ends were cut back, 2 bases at V and 3 bases at J, with 8 bases in the middle. CDR3 region: CAWSSRVNQPQHF. The CDR3 DNA reads as TGTGCCTGGAGTAGCAGGGTCAATCAGCCCCAGCATTTT.

The chain joins TRBV6-2 or TRBV6-3 to TRBJ1-1; TRBD1 aligns across 7 bases. Germline V gene sequence: CDR1 MNHEY, CDR2 SVGEGT. This CDR3 has 13 residues. After removal of 8 bases from V and 1 base from J, the junction contained 4 bases not matched to a gene. The CDR3 spells CASQRQGNTEAFF. CDR3 nucleotides: TGTGCCAGCCAAAGACAGGGGAACACTGAAGCTTTCTTT.

In its sample, this clonotype was seen a few times. The chain employs TRBV12-3 or TRBV12-4 and TRBJ1-2; TRBD1 agrees at 7 bases. J lost 5 bases, V lost 3 bases, and 6 bases had no gene match. This CDR3 spans 14 amino acids. This chain's CDR3 is CASSFRGRQYGYTF. CDR3 bases: TGTGCCAGCAGTTTTAGGGGGCGGCAATATGGCTACACCTTC.

The table lists this clonotype with many counts. This chain links TRBV12-3 or TRBV12-4 with TRBJ2-2, with 8 bases lining up with TRBD2. Germline trimming cut 6 bases from V and 7 bases from J; bases unmatched to any gene: 13. The CDR3 spans 16 residues. This CDR3 is CASRRNPGLEGGELFF. DNA of the CDR3: TGTGCCAGCAGACGAAACCCGGGACTAGAAGGCGGGGAGCTGTTTTTT.

This clonotype was picked up a small number of times. In nucleotides, the CDR3 is TGTGCCAGCAGCTTCTCGATGACAGGGGAAGAGACCCAGTACTTC. Amino acid sequence: CASSFSMTGEETQYF. This sequence joins TRBV7-9 and TRBJ2-5; TRBD1 aligns across 8 bases. The germline gives CDR1 SEHNR, CDR2 FQNEAQ (reference sequence). The CDR3 covers 15 residues. The V gene end was trimmed by 3 bases and the J gene end by 3 bases; junction bases not matched to a gene: 6.

This clonotype showed up many times. The chain has TRBV29-1 and TRBJ2-5; tentatively, D is TRBD2 (6 bases). Germline values: CDR1 SQVTM, CDR2 ANQGSEA. The CDR3 is 14 amino acids. Deletions cut 3 bases from V and 3 bases from J, with 14 bases between. The CDR3 bases are TGCAGCGTTGACCTAGCGAAGCGAAAAGAGACCCAGTACTTC. Encoded protein: CSVDLAKRKETQYF.

Many counts were recorded for this clonotype. This rearrangement joins TRBV28 to TRBJ1-2; D not certain. The germline V and J ends were trimmed by 2 bases and 7 bases, with 14 bases remaining between them. Germline V gives CDR1 MDHEN, CDR2 SYDVKM. This CDR3 region has 14 residues. CDR3 residues: CASSLKRQGAGYTF. In nucleotides, the CDR3 is TGTGCCAGCAGTTTAAAACGGCAAGGTGCTGGCTACACCTTC.

The V gene is TRBV6-2 or TRBV6-3, the J gene TRBJ1-5; D is unclear. V was pared by 4 bases and J by 3 bases, with 7 bases between. Germline CDR1 reads MNHEY; CDR2 reads SVGEGT. This CDR3 region has 13 residues. CDR3 in amino acids: CASSWVSNQPQHF. The CDR3 DNA follows: TGTGCCAGCAGTTGGGTCTCCAATCAGCCCCAGCATTTT.

Only a few counts were recorded for this clonotype. This sequence joins TRBV11-1 and TRBJ2-6; 9 bases line up with TRBD1. The CDR3 has 16 amino acids. In germline, CDR1 is SGHAT, CDR2 FQDESV (reference sequence). V was clipped by 9 bases and J by 4 bases; unmatched bases: 10. The CDR3 DNA reads TGTGCCAGTCAGGACAGGGGACTTTCCGGGGCCAACGTCCTGACTTTC. Translation: CASQDRGLSGANVLTF.

The table lists this clonotype with many counts. This sequence joins TRBV19 and TRBJ1-2, with 9 bases lining up with TRBD1. V gave up 5 bases and J gave up 3 bases; unmatched junction bases: 7. The CDR3 has 15 amino acids. Per germline, CDR1 LNHDA and CDR2 SQIVND (reference sequence). CDR3 region: CASSSPGQGDYGYTF. The CDR3, as DNA: TGTGCCAGTAGTTCACCGGGACAGGGAGACTATGGCTACACCTTC.

This clonotype appeared many times. A read error may account for a junction end that differs from germline. The chain is built from TRBV2 and TRBJ2-2; TRBD2 is a possible D gene (5 bases). CDR1 and CDR2 (germline): SNHLY, FYNNEI. The CDR3 sequence is 13 residues long. CDR3 coding DNA: TGTGCCAGCAGCCATACTAGAACCGAGGAGCTGTTTTTT. Amino acids: CASSHTRTEELFF.